These 24 T cell receptor beta chains originate from one sample sequenced in a study of cytomegalovirus exposure and HLA in healthy donors. Use of 60 Vbeta and 13 Jbeta primers characterized the PCR. The protocol was immunoSEQ multiplex PCR, while the TCRdb copy is restricted to in-frame clones and leaves out a portion. Of 130,000 or so clones listed, about three quarters were seen once; the top ten hold 1.5% to 2%. What was sequenced was PBMCs. Receptors were obtained from a female donor in good health and CMV-seronegative.

The chain is built from TRBV6-5 and TRBJ1-1; TRBD1 aligns across 7 bases. The CDR3 consists of 15 residues. V was pared by 3 bases and J by 3 bases, with 7 bases of the junction left unmatched. CDR1 and CDR2 from the germline V gene are MNHEY and SVGAGI. CDR3: CASSYSRQGHTEAFF. The CDR3 nucleotides are TGTGCCAGCAGTTATTCCAGACAGGGACACACTGAAGCTTTCTTT.

The chain has TRBV6-4 and TRBJ2-1, with 10 bases that match TRBD2. The CDR3 contains 17 residues. Germline CDR1 and CDR2: MRHNA and SNTAGT. V was pared by 0 bases and J by 7 bases, with 9 bases of the junction left unmatched. The CDR3 here is CASSDSNVAGGGNEQFF. Here the CDR3 DNA reads TGTGCCAGCAGTGACTCGAATGTAGCGGGAGGTGGGAATGAGCAGTTCTTC.

The sample holds a few counts of this clone. The CDR3 DNA sequence: TGTGCCAGCAGTCTAGTCTTAAATGAGCAGTTCTTC. Amino acids: CASSLVLNEQFF. The J gene is TRBJ2-1, the V gene TRBV6-5, with D uncertain. The V end was cut by 5 bases, the J end by 7 bases, with 9 bases between. Germline CDR1 reads MNHEY; CDR2 reads SVGAGI. The CDR3 consists of 12 residues.

This chain uses TRBV6-5 with TRBJ2-7; 10 nucleotides match TRBD1. Germline values: CDR1 MNHEY, CDR2 SVGAGI. CDR3 length: 14 amino acids. V dropped 10 bases and J dropped 4; count of bases not matched to a gene: 10. CDR3 nucleotide sequence: TGTGCCACCAGGGGGAGACAGGGGGCTTACGAGCAGTACTTC. It encodes CATRGRQGAYEQYF.

The chain combines TRBV7-8 with TRBJ2-1; 9 bases match TRBD2. The CDR3 length is 16 residues. Germline V gene lookup returns CDR1 SGHVS and CDR2 FQNEAQ. V was pared by 2 bases and J by 6 bases, with 8 bases of the junction left unmatched. The CDR3 DNA reads as TGTGCCAGCAGCTTAAGGCTAGCGGGATTGACCAATGAGCAGTTCTTC. It codes for CASSLRLAGLTNEQFF.

V and J are TRBV6-1 and TRBJ1-1; D gene uncertain. Trimming pared 2 bases from V and 3 bases from J, leaving 22 bases between. The CDR3 is 18 residues long. Germline V CDR1 and CDR2: MNHNS, SASEGT. CDR3 loop: CASSEFHRVKIRDTEAFF. As DNA, the CDR3 is TGTGCCAGCAGTGAATTTCATCGGGTAAAGATTCGGGACACTGAAGCTTTCTTT.

A note on this clone: The junction and the germline gene differ at one end; a read error may be behind it. The chain joins TRBV4-2 to TRBJ2-3, with TRBD1 matching over 10 bases. The CDR3 loop spans 16 amino acids. The germline gives CDR1 LGHNA, CDR2 YNFKEQ. Here the CDR3 reads CAGSQDGTGGTDTQYF. The CDR3 nucleotides read TGTGCCGGCAGCCAAGACGGGACAGGGGGCACAGATACGCAGTATTTT.

This chain joins TRBV19 and TRBJ2-3; no clear D. V lost 2 bases and J 5 bases, leaving 5 bases between the germline ends. Germline V gene sequence: CDR1 LNHDA, CDR2 SQIVND (reference sequence). The CDR3 runs 12 residues. CDR3 sequence (DNA): TGTGCCAGTAGTATATCGGGAGATACGCAGTATTTT. Residues: CASSISGDTQYF.

The chain recombines TRBV18 with TRBJ1-5; D might be TRBD1 (6 bases). The CDR3 totals 16 residues. In germline, CDR1 is KGHSH, CDR2 LQKENI. V lost 5 bases, J lost 6 bases, and 20 bases lay in between. The CDR3, as DNA: TGTGCCAGCTCAACATCAGTACGGGGGGCGGCTCAGCCCCAGCATTTT. Amino acids: CASSTSVRGAAQPQHF.

This clone showed up just once. Its ends do not fully match the called genes, so a read error is possible. The rearrangement joins TRBV7-9 to TRBJ1-4; D possibly corresponds to TRBD1 (5 bases). Germline V CDR1 and CDR2: SEHNR, FQNEAQ (reference sequence). This CDR3 is 12 amino acids long. The CDR3: CSSSYGQGQAFF. DNA for the CDR3: TGTTCCAGCAGCTACGGACAAGGCCAGGCGTTTTTT. Complete variable domain (other parts from reference TRBV7-9 and TRBJ1-4): DTGVSQNPRHKITKRGQNVTFRCDPISEHNRLYWYRQTLGQGPEFLTYFQNEAQLEKSRLLSDRFSAERPKGSFSTLEIQRTEQGDSAMYLCSSSYGQGQAFFGSGTQLSVL.

The chain carries TRBV7-3 and TRBJ2-6; 7 bases line up with TRBD1. The CDR3 extends over 17 amino acids. The V gene's germline CDR1 is SGHTA and CDR2 FQGTGA. The ends lost 4 bases at V and 0 bases at J; junction bases unmatched: 6. CDR3 in amino acids: CASSSFGTASGANVLTF. CDR3 DNA sequence: TGTGCCAGCAGCTCTTTTGGGACAGCCTCTGGGGCCAACGTCCTGACTTTC.

This clone occurred a few times. The rearrangement links TRBV5-8 to TRBJ2-3; 9 positions agree with TRBD1. The CDR3 is made up of 15 amino acids. The V gene end was trimmed by 3 bases and the J gene end by 5 bases; junction bases not matched to a gene: 7. Germline CDR1 and CDR2: SGHTS and YDEGEE. The CDR3 spells CASSSPGQGGDTQYF. CDR3 in DNA: TGTGCCAGCAGCTCTCCGGGACAGGGAGGAGATACGCAGTATTTT.

The chain couples TRBV30 to TRBJ1-1; TRBD1 is a possible D gene (5 bases). The CDR3 covers 12 residues. Per germline, CDR1 GTSNPN and CDR2 SVGIG (reference sequence). V gave up 7 bases and J gave up 3 bases, with 12 bases separating them. The CDR3 DNA reads as TGTGCCTTCCGGGGGAGGGACACTGAAGCTTTCTTT. Translated, it gives CAFRGRDTEAFF.

The chain has TRBV15 and TRBJ2-1, with a weak D call TRBD2 (5 bases). Germline V gene sequence: CDR1 LNHNV, CDR2 YYDKDF (reference sequence). Trimming took off 4 bases at V and 13 bases at J, with 14 bases between the two ends. The CDR3 contains 12 residues. The CDR3 reads CATSTATNYQFF. In DNA form, the CDR3 reads TGTGCCACCAGCACCGCGACTAATTATCAGTTCTTC.

The chain uses TRBV14 and TRBJ1-2; D possibly corresponds to TRBD1 (5 bases). CDR3 length: 14 amino acids. Trimming took off 2 bases at V and 6 bases at J, with 13 bases between the two ends. Germline values: CDR1 SGHDN, CDR2 FVKESK. CDR3: CASSQRPGFNGYTF. As DNA, the CDR3 is TGTGCCAGCAGCCAACGTCCAGGGTTTAATGGCTACACCTTC.

This chain connects TRBV1 to TRBJ2-7; the table calls TRBD1, which could not be checked here. TRBV1 is assigned pseudogene status. The CDR3 totals 17 residues. CDR3 sequence reads: CTSSRVPKAGCSYEQYF. The CDR3, as DNA: TGCACCAGCAGCCGGGTCCCGAAGGCAGGTTGCTCCTACGAGCAGTACTTC.

This clone appeared once. The rearrangement joins TRBV5-1 to TRBJ2-2; 9 nucleotides align to TRBD2. V lost 4 bases to trimming and J lost 5 bases; unmatched junction nucleotides: 6. The CDR3 is 15 residues long. Germline V gene lookup returns CDR1 SGHRS and CDR2 YFSETQ. CDR3 sequence reads: CASSGAGGRTGELFF. The CDR3 nucleotides are TGCGCCAGCAGCGGAGCGGGAGGTAGAACCGGGGAGCTGTTTTTT.

The gene calls are TRBV15 and TRBJ1-4; 8 nucleotides match TRBD1. CDR1 is LNHNV, CDR2 YYDKDF, per germline (reference sequence). Unmatched junction bases numbered 4, after V lost 0 bases and J lost 7 bases. CDR3 size: 15 residues. This chain's CDR3 is CATSRDRDRSEKLFF. The CDR3 bases are TGTGCCACCAGCAGAGACCGGGACAGGTCTGAAAAACTGTTTTTT.

This clone was detected a few times. The V and J genes are TRBV6-6 and TRBJ1-1, with TRBD1 identical over 7 bases. This CDR3 is 15 amino acids long. V dropped 2 bases and J dropped 4; count of bases not matched to a gene: 7. In germline, CDR1 is MNHNY, CDR2 SVGAGI (reference sequence). The CDR3 is CASSYDRVRGTEAFF. DNA of the CDR3: TGTGCCAGCAGTTACGACAGGGTTAGGGGCACTGAAGCTTTCTTT.

The V gene is TRBV7-3, the J gene TRBJ2-7; 12 bases line up with TRBD2. Trimming removed 6 bases from V and 3 bases from J; junction bases left unmatched: 3. Germline V gene sequence: CDR1 SGHTA, CDR2 FQGTGA. The CDR3 consists of 14 residues. The CDR3 DNA reads as TGTGCCAGCAGTCTAGCGGGGGGGCGCTACGAGCAGTACTTC. This gives the protein CASSLAGGRYEQYF.

This chain links TRBV9 with TRBJ2-3, with D possibly TRBD2 on 6 matching bases. Germline CDR1 and CDR2: SGDLS and YYNGEE. The ends were cut back, 2 bases at V and 2 bases at J, with 12 bases in the middle. The CDR3 loop spans 15 amino acids. CDR3 protein: CASSVTGVDTDTQYF. The CDR3 DNA reads as TGTGCCAGCAGCGTGACGGGAGTGGACACAGATACGCAGTATTTT.

As regards this clone: The sample holds other DNA sequences that translate to the same CDR3. This rearrangement joins TRBV5-1 to TRBJ1-5; D not certain. Trimming shortened V by 2 bases and J by 3 bases, and 9 bases separated the two germline ends. Per germline, CDR1 SGHRS and CDR2 YFSETQ. The CDR3 contains 14 residues. CDR3 amino acids: CASSLTGINQPQHF. Written as DNA, the CDR3 is TGCGCCAGCAGCTTAACGGGGATCAATCAGCCCCAGCATTTT.

This clone was seen once. The DNA of the CDR3 is TGTGCCAGCAGTTACGGGACAGGGGGCTTACCCCTCCACTTT. Protein sequence: CASSYGTGGLPLHF. V usage is TRBV6-5 and J usage is TRBJ1-6, with 12 bases aligning to TRBD1. Trimming cost V 2 bases and J 12 bases; bases outside gene matches: 2. The length of the CDR3 is 14 residues. Germline values: CDR1 MNHEY, CDR2 SVGAGI.

The rearrangement uses TRBV11-2 and TRBJ2-7; D not certain. The V and J ends lost 1 base and 7 bases respectively, with 8 bases between them. Germline V gene data show CDR1 as SGHAT and CDR2 as FQNNGV. There are 12 residues in the CDR3. The chain's CDR3 is CASSLGRMEQYF. The CDR3, as DNA: TGTGCCAGCAGCTTAGGGAGAATGGAGCAGTACTTC.